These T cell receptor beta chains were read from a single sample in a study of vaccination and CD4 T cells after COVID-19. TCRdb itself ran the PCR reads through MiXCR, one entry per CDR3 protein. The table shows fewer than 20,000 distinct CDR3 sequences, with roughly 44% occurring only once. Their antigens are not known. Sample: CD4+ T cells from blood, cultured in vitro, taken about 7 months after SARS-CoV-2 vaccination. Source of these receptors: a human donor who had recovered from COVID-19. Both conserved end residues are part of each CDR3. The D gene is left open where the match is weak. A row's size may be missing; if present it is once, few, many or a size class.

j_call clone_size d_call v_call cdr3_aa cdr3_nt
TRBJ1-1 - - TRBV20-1 CSASGSHTEAFF TGCAGTGCTAGTGGGTCCCACACTGAAGCTTTCTTT
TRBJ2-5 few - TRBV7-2 CASSVRLQETQYF TGTGCCAGCAGCGTACGACTACAAGAGACCCAGTACTTC
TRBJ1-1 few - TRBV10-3 CAIRQGMNTEAFF TGTGCCATCAGACAGGGCATGAACACTGAAGCTTTCTTT
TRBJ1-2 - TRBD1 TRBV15 CATSRGGQGDYGYTF TGTGCCACCAGCAGAGGCGGACAGGGTGACTATGGCTACACCTTC
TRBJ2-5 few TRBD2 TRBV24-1 CATSDSAASGTEETQYF TGTGCCACCAGTGATTCCGCAGCTAGCGGAACTGAAGAGACCCAGTACTTC
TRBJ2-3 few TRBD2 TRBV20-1 CSALRRDYYSTDTQYF TGCAGTGCCTTACGCCGGGACTACTACTCCACAGATACGCAGTATTTT
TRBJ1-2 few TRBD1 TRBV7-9 CASRGGTGAGYTF TGTGCCAGCAGGGGGGGGACAGGGGCTGGCTACACCTTC
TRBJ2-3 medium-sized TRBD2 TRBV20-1 CSAGLAGASSTDTQYF TGCAGTGCAGGACTAGCGGGGGCCTCTAGCACAGATACGCAGTATTTT
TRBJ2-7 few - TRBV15 CATSRDRVLERGEQYF TGTGCCACCAGCAGAGATAGGGTACTCGAAAGGGGCGAGCAGTACTTC
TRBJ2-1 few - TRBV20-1 CSAGIAELYNEQFF TGCAGTGCTGGGATAGCGGAGCTTTACAATGAGCAGTTCTTC
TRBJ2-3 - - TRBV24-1 CATSDPNPDTQYF TGTGCCACCAGTGATCCCAACCCAGATACGCAGTATTTT
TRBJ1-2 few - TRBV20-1 CSARISGSYTF TGCAGCGCTAGGATCTCCGGAAGCTACACCTTC
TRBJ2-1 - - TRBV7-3 CASSLYSLAQYNEQFF TGTGCCAGCAGCTTATATTCACTAGCCCAGTACAATGAGCAGTTCTTC
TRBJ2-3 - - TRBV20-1 CSARGNRALGYF TGCAGTGCTAGAGGGAACAGGGCCCTGGGGTATTTT
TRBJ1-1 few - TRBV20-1 CSAATGPIGTEAFF TGCAGTGCCGCGACAGGCCCGATTGGCACTGAAGCTTTCTTT
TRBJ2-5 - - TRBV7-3 CASSPGTQETQYF TGTGCCAGCAGCCCCGGGACTCAAGAGACCCAGTACTTC
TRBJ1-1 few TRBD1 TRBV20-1 CSATLDRGTEAFF TGCAGTGCTACCTTAGACAGGGGCACTGAAGCTTTCTTT
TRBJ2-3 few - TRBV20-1 CSARGQGGTDTQYF TGCAGTGCTAGAGGACAGGGAGGAACAGATACGCAGTATTTT
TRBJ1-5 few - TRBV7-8 CASSSDRPPGQPQHF TGTGCCAGCAGTTCCGACAGGCCCCCTGGCCAGCCCCAGCATTTT
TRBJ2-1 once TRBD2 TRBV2 CATSSGINNEQFF TGTGCCACCTCCAGCGGGATCAACAATGAGCAGTTCTTC
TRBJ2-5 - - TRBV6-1 CASRIPGREETQYF TGTGCCAGCAGGATACCGGGACGGGAAGAGACCCAGTACTTC
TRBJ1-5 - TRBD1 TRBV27 CASRFPRWTGENQPQHF TGTGCCAGCAGGTTTCCTCGATGGACAGGGGAAAATCAGCCCCAGCATTTT
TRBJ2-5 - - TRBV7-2 CASSYPPGAVKETQYF TGTGCCAGCAGCTACCCCCCGGGGGCCGTAAAAGAGACCCAGTACTTC
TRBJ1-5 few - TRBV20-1 CSARDRTGRQPQHF TGCAGTGCTAGAGATAGGACGGGAAGACAGCCCCAGCATTTT
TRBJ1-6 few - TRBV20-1 CSARGGDHYNSPLHF TGCAGTGCTAGAGGAGGGGACCATTATAATTCACCCCTCCACTTT
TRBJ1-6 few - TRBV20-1 CSAIQGGNSPLHF TGCAGTGCTATCCAAGGAGGTAATTCACCCCTCCACTTT
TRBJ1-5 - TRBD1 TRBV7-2 CASSLYPGGNQPQHF TGTGCCAGCAGCTTATACCCAGGGGGGAATCAGCCCCAGCATTTT
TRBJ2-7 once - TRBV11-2 CASSLRSPGPYEQYF TGTGCCAGCAGCTTAAGGAGTCCAGGACCCTACGAGCAGTACTTC
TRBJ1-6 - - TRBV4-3 CASSQESDSNSPLHF TGCGCCAGCAGCCAAGAATCCGACAGTAATTCACCCCTCCACTTT
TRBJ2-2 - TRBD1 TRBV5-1 CASSWGQGGTGELFF TGCGCCAGCAGCTGGGGACAGGGAGGCACCGGGGAGCTGTTTTTT
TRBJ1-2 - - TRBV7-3 CASSLTGVGGQHGYTF TGTGCCAGCAGCTTAACTGGCGTGGGAGGGCAGCATGGCTACACCTTC
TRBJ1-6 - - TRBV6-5 CASSYDRNSPLHF TGTGCCAGCAGTTACGATCGGAATTCACCCCTCCACTTT
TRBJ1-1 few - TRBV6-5 CASSYNRVNTEAFF TGTGCCAGCAGTTACAACAGGGTGAACACTGAAGCTTTCTTT
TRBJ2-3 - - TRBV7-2 CASSFQAPSTDTQYF TGTGCCAGCAGTTTCCAGGCCCCTAGCACAGATACGCAGTATTTT
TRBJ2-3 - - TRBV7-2 CASSSPRASTDTQYF TGTGCCAGCAGCTCACCGCGGGCTAGCACAGATACGCAGTATTTT
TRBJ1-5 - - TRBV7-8 CASIKRAQPQHF TGTGCCAGCATCAAACGGGCTCAGCCCCAGCATTTT
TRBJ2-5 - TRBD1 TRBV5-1 CASTLGTGWTQYF TGCGCCAGCACCTTAGGGACAGGGTGGACCCAGTACTTC
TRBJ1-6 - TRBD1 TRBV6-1 CASSEQPGQLNSPLHF TGTGCCAGCAGTGAGCAGCCGGGACAGCTAAATTCACCCCTCCACTTT
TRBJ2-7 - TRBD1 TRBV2 CASSSGTGTYEQYF TGTGCCAGCAGTTCCGGGACAGGGACCTACGAGCAGTACTTC
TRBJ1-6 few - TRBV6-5 CASSYQGMGNSPLHF TGTGCCAGCAGTTATCAGGGGATGGGGAATTCACCCCTCCACTTT
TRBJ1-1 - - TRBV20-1 CSARGWGAGTEAFF TGCAGTGCTAGAGGGTGGGGGGCTGGAACTGAAGCTTTCTTT
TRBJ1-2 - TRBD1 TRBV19 CASSTQSTGSYGYTF TGTGCCAGTAGTACCCAATCGACAGGGAGCTATGGCTACACCTTC
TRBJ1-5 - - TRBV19 CASSGDWGFGQPQHF TGTGCCAGTAGTGGTGATTGGGGGTTTGGACAGCCCCAGCATTTT
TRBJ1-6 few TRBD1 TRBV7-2 CASSLTGEGPLHF TGTGCCAGCAGCTTGACAGGGGAGGGTCCCCTCCACTTT
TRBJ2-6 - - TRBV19 CASSIVAGANVLTF TGTGCCAGTAGTATAGTAGCTGGGGCCAACGTCCTGACTTTC
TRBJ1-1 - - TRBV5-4 CASSLSRGYTEAFF TGTGCCAGCAGCTTGAGCAGGGGCTACACTGAAGCTTTCTTT
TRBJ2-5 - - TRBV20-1 CSAIPGRGVQETQYF TGCAGTGCTATACCGGGTAGGGGCGTTCAAGAGACCCAGTACTTC
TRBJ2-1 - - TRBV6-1 CASRVQNGETNEQFF TGTGCCAGCAGGGTTCAAAACGGGGAGACCAATGAGCAGTTCTTC
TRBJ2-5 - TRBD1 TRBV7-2 CASSPPHQYRGKAQYF TGTGCCAGCAGCCCCCCCCACCAATACAGGGGGAAGGCCCAGTACTTC
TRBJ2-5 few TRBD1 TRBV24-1 CATNPGTGFETQYF TGTGCCACCAATCCCGGGACAGGGTTCGAGACCCAGTACTTC
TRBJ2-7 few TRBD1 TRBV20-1 CSAEGTGGYEQYF TGCAGTGCAGAGGGGACAGGGGGCTACGAGCAGTACTTC
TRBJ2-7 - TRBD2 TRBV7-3 CASSPGTSGYEQYF TGTGCCAGCAGCCCAGGGACTAGCGGATACGAGCAGTACTTC
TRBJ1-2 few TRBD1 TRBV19 CASSMDRANYGYTF TGTGCCAGTAGTATGGACAGGGCTAACTATGGCTACACCTTC
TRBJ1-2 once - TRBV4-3 CASSQEGGAFSGYTF TGCGCCAGCAGCCAAGAGGGGGGCGCCTTTAGCGGCTACACCTTC
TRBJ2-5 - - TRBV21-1 CASSKFSDGETQYF TGTGCCAGCAGCAAATTTTCTGACGGAGAGACCCAGTACTTC
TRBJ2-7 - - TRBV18 CASSPRSSSYEQYF TGTGCCAGCTCACCAAGATCTAGCTCCTACGAGCAGTACTTC
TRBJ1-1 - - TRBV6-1 CASSPRGRTEAFF TGTGCCAGCAGTCCACGGGGCCGTACTGAAGCTTTCTTT
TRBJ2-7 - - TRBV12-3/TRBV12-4 CASSARMTQGIKQYF TGTGCCAGCAGCGCCAGGATGACCCAGGGAATTAAGCAGTACTTC
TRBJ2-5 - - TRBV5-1 CATSAGVQETQYF TGCGCCACCTCGGCCGGGGTTCAGGAGACCCAGTACTTC